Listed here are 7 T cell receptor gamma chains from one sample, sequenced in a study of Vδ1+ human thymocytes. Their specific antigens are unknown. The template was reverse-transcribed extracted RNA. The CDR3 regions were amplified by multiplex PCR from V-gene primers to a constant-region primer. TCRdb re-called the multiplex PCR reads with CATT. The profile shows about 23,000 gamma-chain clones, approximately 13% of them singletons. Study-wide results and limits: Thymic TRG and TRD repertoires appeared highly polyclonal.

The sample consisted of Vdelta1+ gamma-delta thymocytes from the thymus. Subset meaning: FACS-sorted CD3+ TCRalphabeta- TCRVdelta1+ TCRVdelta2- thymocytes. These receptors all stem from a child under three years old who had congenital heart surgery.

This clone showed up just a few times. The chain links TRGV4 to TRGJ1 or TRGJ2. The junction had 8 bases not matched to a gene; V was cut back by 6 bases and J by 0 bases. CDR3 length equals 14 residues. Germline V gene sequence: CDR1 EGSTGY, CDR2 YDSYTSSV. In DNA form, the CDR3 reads TGTGCCACCTGGAAGATGGGGAATTATTATAAGAAACTCTTT. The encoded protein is CATWKMGNYYKKLF.

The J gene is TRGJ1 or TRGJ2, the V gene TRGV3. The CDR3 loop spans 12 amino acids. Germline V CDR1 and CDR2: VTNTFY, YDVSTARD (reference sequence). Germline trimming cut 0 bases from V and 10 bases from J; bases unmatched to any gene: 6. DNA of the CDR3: TGTGCCACCTGGGACAGGCGCCCCAAGAAACTCTTT. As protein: CATWDRRPKKLF.

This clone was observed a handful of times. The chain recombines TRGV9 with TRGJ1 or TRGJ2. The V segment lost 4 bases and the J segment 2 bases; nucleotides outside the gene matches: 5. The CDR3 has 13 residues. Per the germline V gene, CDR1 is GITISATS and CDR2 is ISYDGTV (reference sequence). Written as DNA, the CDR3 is TGTGCCTTGTGGGATCCCTATTATTATAAGAAACTCTTT. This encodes CALWDPYYYKKLF.

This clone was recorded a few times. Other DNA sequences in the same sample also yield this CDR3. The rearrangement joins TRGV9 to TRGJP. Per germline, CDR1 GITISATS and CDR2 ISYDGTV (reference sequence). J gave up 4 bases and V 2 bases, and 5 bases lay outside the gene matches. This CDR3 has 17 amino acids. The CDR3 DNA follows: TGTGCCTTGTGGGAGGCTGACCAAGAGTTGGGCAAAAAAATCAAGGTATTT. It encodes CALWEADQELGKKIKVF.

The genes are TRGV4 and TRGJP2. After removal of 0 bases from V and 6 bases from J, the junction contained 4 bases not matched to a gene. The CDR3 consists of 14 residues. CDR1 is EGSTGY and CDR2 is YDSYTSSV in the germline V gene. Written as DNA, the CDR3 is TGTGCCACCTGGGATGGGCCGGGTGATTGGATCAAGACGTTT. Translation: CATWDGPGDWIKTF.

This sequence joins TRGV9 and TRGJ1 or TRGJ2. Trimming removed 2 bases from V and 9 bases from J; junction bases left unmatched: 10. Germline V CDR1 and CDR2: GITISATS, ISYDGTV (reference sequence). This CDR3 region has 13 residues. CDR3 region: CALWEEAVCKKLF. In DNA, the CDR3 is TGTGCCTTGTGGGAGGAGGCAGTATGTAAGAAACTCTTT.

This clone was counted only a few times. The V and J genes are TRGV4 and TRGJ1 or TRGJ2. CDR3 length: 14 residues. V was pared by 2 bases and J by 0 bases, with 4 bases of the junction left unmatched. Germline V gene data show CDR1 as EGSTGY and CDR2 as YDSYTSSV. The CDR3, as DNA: TGTGCCACCTGGGATGCGGCGAATTATTATAAGAAACTCTTT. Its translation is CATWDAANYYKKLF.